Below, 32 T cell receptor beta chains from the same sample are listed, as sequenced in a study of blood T cell repertoires in COVID-19. Profiling relied on immunoSEQ multiplex PCR, and the TCRdb table lists in-frame clones only, not all of them. The data show under 250,000 clones, with about 85% seen just once and roughly 5% held by the top ten. Sequencing was performed on peripheral blood. These receptors all stem from a woman aged 60-75 years who had recovered from COVID-19.

V usage is TRBV4-1 and J usage is TRBJ1-6; no clear D gene. With 0 bases removed from V and 0 bases from J, the gap between germline ends came to 12 bases. Germline CDR1 is MGHRA and CDR2 is YSYEKL. The CDR3 has 18 amino acids. The CDR3 reads CASSQDPGMSSYNSPLHF. In DNA, the CDR3 is TGCGCCAGCAGCCAAGATCCGGGGATGAGCTCCTATAATTCACCCCTCCACTTT.

The chain carries TRBV29-1 and TRBJ2-1; D unclear. Germline loops: CDR1 SQVTM, CDR2 ANQGSEA. V was trimmed by 0 bases and J by 15 bases, leaving 12 bases between them. The CDR3 has 11 amino acids. The CDR3: CSVEDSSIAFF. The DNA of the CDR3 is TGCAGCGTTGAAGATTCCAGTATCGCGTTCTTC.

V usage is TRBV5-1 and J usage is TRBJ2-1; 11 nucleotides line up with TRBD2. This CDR3 region has 16 residues. Per the germline V gene, CDR1 is SGHRS and CDR2 is YFSETQ. Trimming cost V 8 bases and J 3 bases; bases outside gene matches: 10. Here the CDR3 reads CASTIGTSGLYNEQFF. Here the CDR3 DNA reads TGCGCCAGTACTATCGGGACTAGCGGACTCTACAATGAGCAGTTCTTC.

This chain connects TRBV7-9 to TRBJ2-3, with D possibly matching TRBD1 (6 bases). The CDR3 is made up of 15 amino acids. Germline loops: CDR1 SEHNR, CDR2 FQNEAQ (reference sequence). The V gene lost 5 bases and the J gene lost 3 bases, with 15 bases spanning the gap. The CDR3 is CASSKGRTVTDTQYF. The CDR3 region has the DNA TGTGCCAGCAGCAAAGGGCGGACAGTGACAGATACGCAGTATTTT.

This chain links TRBV7-2 with TRBJ2-5, with a weak D call TRBD1 (6 bases). Germline V gene sequence: CDR1 SGHTA, CDR2 FQGNSA. CDR3 length: 13 amino acids. Trimming removed 5 bases at V and 5 bases at J, with 12 bases between. The CDR3 is CASSRTGHETQYF. CDR3 DNA: TGTGCCAGCAGCAGGACGGGACACGAGACCCAGTACTTC.

This sequence joins TRBV7-9 and TRBJ1-2; D is perhaps TRBD1 (6 bases). The length of the CDR3 is 14 residues. V dropped 3 bases and J dropped 4 bases, with 12 bases sitting between them. Per the germline V gene, CDR1 is SEHNR and CDR2 is FQNEAQ (reference sequence). The CDR3 sequence: CASSFWDTPYGYTF. The CDR3 nucleotides read TGTGCCAGCAGCTTCTGGGACACCCCCTATGGCTACACCTTC.

The chain joins TRBV9 to TRBJ2-2, with D perhaps TRBD2 (6 bases). The V end was cut by 2 bases, the J end by 6 bases, with 17 bases between. The germline gives CDR1 SGDLS, CDR2 YYNGEE. The CDR3 consists of 16 residues. The CDR3: CASSVSWGLNAGELFF. The CDR3 region has the DNA TGTGCCAGCAGCGTGTCCTGGGGACTCAACGCCGGGGAGCTGTTTTTT.

This sequence joins TRBV5-8 and TRBJ1-2, with 8 bases aligning to TRBD1. CDR3 size: 14 residues. Germline-derived CDR1 and CDR2 are SGHTS and YDEGEE. The V gene end was trimmed by 4 bases and the J gene end by 4 bases; junction bases not matched to a gene: 6. The CDR3 nucleotides are TGTGCCAGCAGCCACCACCAGGGGGCCTATGGCTACACCTTC. Residues: CASSHHQGAYGYTF.

The chain uses TRBV2 and TRBJ1-5; D perhaps matches TRBD1 (6 bases). The V gene lost 3 bases and the J gene lost 4 bases, with 13 bases spanning the gap. The germline CDR1 and CDR2 sequences are SNHLY and FYNNEI. The CDR3 totals 15 residues. CDR3 sequence (DNA): TGTGCCAGCAGTGATGAGGGTCAGGGGAATCAGCCCCAGCATTTT. Amino acids: CASSDEGQGNQPQHF.

The V call is TRBV7-8, the J call TRBJ2-7; D perhaps matches TRBD1 (6 bases). V was clipped by 5 bases and J by 6 bases, with 23 bases between them. The CDR3 totals 16 residues. Germline values: CDR1 SGHVS, CDR2 FQNEAQ. In DNA, the CDR3 is TGTGCCAGCAGCCACTCCACAGGGACCCTTCGAGTCGAGCAGTACTTC. Translating gives CASSHSTGTLRVEQYF.

This chain uses TRBV19 with TRBJ2-3; TRBD2 aligns across 9 bases. The germline gives CDR1 LNHDA, CDR2 SQIVND (reference sequence). Unmatched junction bases numbered 16, after V lost 8 bases and J lost 7 bases. The CDR3 is 16 amino acids. CDR3 region: CASRSLLAGARYTQYF. The CDR3 nucleotides are TGTGCCAGTCGAAGCCTGTTAGCGGGGGCTCGGTATACGCAGTATTTT. The full variable domain, its missing parts supplied by reference TRBV19 and TRBJ2-3, is DGGITQSPKYLFRKEGQNVTLSCEQNLNHDAMYWYRQDPGQGLRLIYYSQIVNDFQKGDIAEGYSVSREKKESFPLTVTSAQKNPTAFYLCASRSLLAGARYTQYFGPGTRLTVL.

This chain uses TRBV7-8 with TRBJ2-2; D call uncertain. V was shortened by 5 bases and J by 4 bases, with 11 bases between the two germline ends. The CDR3 contains 14 residues. CDR1 is SGHVS and CDR2 is FQNEAQ in the germline V gene. The DNA for the CDR3 is TGTGCCAGCAGCCTACGACTCCTCACCGGGGAGCTGTTTTTT. Protein: CASSLRLLTGELFF.

The V gene is TRBV6-2 or TRBV6-3, the J gene TRBJ2-7; 10 nucleotides agree with TRBD2. The CDR3 totals 15 residues. V lost 6 bases and J lost 2; bases outside the gene matches: 7. Per germline, CDR1 MNHEY and CDR2 SVGEGT. The CDR3 sequence is CASSPGLADAYEQYF. DNA for the CDR3: TGTGCCAGCAGCCCTGGACTAGCGGACGCCTACGAGCAGTACTTC.

The sample holds a few counts of this clone. This chain joins TRBV4-1 and TRBJ1-1; the D gene is possibly TRBD1 (5 bases). CDR3 length: 14 residues. Germline V gene lookup returns CDR1 MGHRA and CDR2 YSYEKL. Deletions cut 4 bases from V and 6 bases from J, with 15 bases between. In nucleotides, the CDR3 is TGCGCCAGCAGCCGGATGGTAGGGGAGGCTGAAGCTTTCTTT. Translating gives CASSRMVGEAEAFF.

This rearrangement joins TRBV19 to TRBJ1-3; D gene ambiguous. This CDR3 contains 16 residues. Trimming stripped 4 bases from V and 1 base from J, with 14 bases between. From germline, CDR1 is LNHDA and CDR2 SQIVND (reference sequence). The CDR3 DNA is TGTGCCAGTAGTACCCAAGTACTTCTATCTGGAAACACCATATATTTT. Translating it yields CASSTQVLLSGNTIYF. Variable domain in full (rest from reference TRBV19 and TRBJ1-3): DGGITQSPKYLFRKEGQNVTLSCEQNLNHDAMYWYRQDPGQGLRLIYYSQIVNDFQKGDIAEGYSVSREKKESFPLTVTSAQKNPTAFYLCASSTQVLLSGNTIYFGEGSWLTVV.

The rearrangement uses TRBV19 and TRBJ1-4; a weak D match, TRBD1 (6 bases). The CDR3 loop spans 13 amino acids. The ends were cut back, 6 bases at V and 8 bases at J, with 13 bases in the middle. Germline-derived CDR1 and CDR2 are LNHDA and SQIVND (reference sequence). CDR3 DNA sequence: TGTGCCAGTAGACAGGGAATAGAGGAAAAACTGTTTTTT. This translates into CASRQGIEEKLFF.

The rearrangement joins TRBV10-3 to TRBJ2-7; TRBD1 matches at 10 bases. CDR3 length: 15 amino acids. Per germline, CDR1 ENHRY and CDR2 SYGVKD. The J segment lost 8 bases and the V segment lost 2 bases, leaving 9 bases of the junction unmatched. The CDR3 DNA follows: TGTGCCATCAGTGAGCCTATTTGGGACAGGGGCAAGCAGTACTTC. Its protein product is CAISEPIWDRGKQYF.

This clone was detected many times. This chain connects TRBV30 to TRBJ2-1; 7 nucleotides match TRBD2. The CDR3 sequence is 15 residues long. In germline, CDR1 is GTSNPN, CDR2 SVGIG (reference sequence). V dropped 0 bases and J dropped 3; count of bases not matched to a gene: 5. The CDR3 reads CAWSVGLGYYNEQFF. In nucleotides, the CDR3 is TGTGCCTGGAGTGTAGGACTAGGCTACTACAATGAGCAGTTCTTC.

This clone turned up a few times. The chain joins TRBV7-2 to TRBJ1-1; TRBD1 agrees at 8 bases. In germline, CDR1 is SGHTA, CDR2 FQGNSA. This CDR3 is built from 15 residues. V dropped 5 bases and J dropped 5; count of bases not matched to a gene: 10. The CDR3, as DNA: TGTGCCAGCAGCCAAACACCAGGGGGCTATACTGAAGCTTTCTTT. Protein product: CASSQTPGGYTEAFF. Drawing the rest from reference TRBV7-2 and TRBJ1-1, the complete variable domain is GAGVSQSPSNKVTEKGKDVELRCDPISGHTALYWYRQSLGQGLEFLIYFQGNSAPDKSGLPSDRFSAERTGGSVSTLTIQRTQQEDSAVYLCASSQTPGGYTEAFFGQGTRLTVV.

J is TRBJ1-5 and V is TRBV6-6; maybe TRBD1 (5 bases). The CDR3 contains 14 residues. Trimming took 6 bases from V and 7 from J, leaving 16 bases between them. Germline CDR1 and CDR2: MNHNY and SVGAGI (reference sequence). The CDR3 region is CASSPSGTQQPQHF. The CDR3 DNA reads as TGTGCCAGCAGCCCATCCGGGACTCAACAGCCCCAGCATTTT.

The chain carries TRBV5-1 and TRBJ2-1, with D possibly matching TRBD1 (5 bases). V lost 2 bases, J lost 3 bases, and 12 bases lay in between. The CDR3 runs to 15 residues. Germline V lookup: CDR1 SGHRS, CDR2 YFSETQ. CDR3 DNA sequence: TGCGCCAGCAGCTTTGGTCCAGGGAACTACAATGAGCAGTTCTTC. Translating it yields CASSFGPGNYNEQFF.

The gene calls are TRBV6-2 or TRBV6-3 and TRBJ1-2; 8 nucleotides align to TRBD1. The CDR3 totals 17 residues. Losses at the gene ends were 4 bases for V and 5 bases for J; bases not matched to a gene: 15. Per germline, CDR1 MNHEY and CDR2 SVGEGT. CDR3: CASSSWSGTGLTYGYTF. In nucleotides, the CDR3 is TGTGCCAGCAGTTCCTGGTCTGGGACAGGACTAACTTATGGCTACACCTTC.

The V call is TRBV3-1 (or the pseudogene TRBV3-2), the J call TRBJ2-3; TRBD2 agrees at 13 bases. The CDR3 length is 16 residues. Germline trimming cut 5 bases from V and 5 bases from J; bases unmatched to any gene: 7. CDR1 and CDR2 from the germline V gene are LGHDT and YNNKEL (reference sequence). This chain's CDR3 is CASSYGLAGAGDTQYF. In DNA, the CDR3 is TGTGCCAGCAGCTACGGACTAGCGGGGGCCGGAGATACGCAGTATTTT.

The chain joins TRBV5-4 to TRBJ1-6; D is perhaps TRBD1 (5 bases). Germline assignment: CDR1 SGHNT and CDR2 YYREEE (reference sequence). V was clipped by 4 bases and J by 10 bases, with 18 bases between them. The CDR3 has 15 amino acids. In DNA, the CDR3 is TGTGCCAGCAGCCAGGATCAGGGAGGAGAATCACCCCTCCACTTT. Its protein is CASSQDQGGESPLHF.

This rearrangement joins TRBV5-1 to TRBJ1-1, with 7 bases that match TRBD1. The trim removed 2 bases at V and 6 bases at J, leaving 13 bases unmatched. Germline CDR1 and CDR2: SGHRS and YFSETQ. The CDR3 spans 16 residues. The CDR3 reads CASSFLRQGEGSEAFF. The DNA of the CDR3 is TGCGCCAGCAGCTTTTTACGACAGGGAGAAGGGTCTGAAGCTTTCTTT.

V is TRBV6-2 or TRBV6-3 and J is TRBJ1-2, with D possibly TRBD1 on 6 matching bases. The CDR3 has 15 amino acids. Germline lookup yields CDR1 MNHEY and CDR2 SVGEGT. Trimming left V 5 bases short and J 5 bases short, with 18 bases between. DNA for the CDR3: TGTGCCAGCAGTAAGGACAGCGCTCGGGTATATGGCTACACCTTC. Translated, it gives CASSKDSARVYGYTF.

This chain connects TRBV11-2 to TRBJ2-5; D gene ambiguous. Germline V lookup: CDR1 SGHAT, CDR2 FQNNGV. CDR3 length equals 13 residues. V was clipped by 5 bases and J by 5 bases, with 12 bases between them. CDR3 coding DNA: TGTGCCAGCAGCACCTCTGGGCAGGAGACCCAGTACTTC. This codes for CASSTSGQETQYF.

V is TRBV7-9 and J is TRBJ2-1; TRBD2 aligns across 8 bases. The germline V gene has CDR1 SEHNR and CDR2 FQNEAQ (reference sequence). J was trimmed by 7 bases and V by 0 bases; bases with no gene match: 11. The CDR3 extends over 17 amino acids. CDR3: CASSLAEAGGLRNEQFF. The CDR3 DNA reads TGTGCCAGCAGCTTAGCGGAGGCGGGGGGACTGCGTAATGAGCAGTTCTTC.

V usage is TRBV19 and J usage is TRBJ1-4; TRBD1 matches 11 bases. J was trimmed by 8 bases and V by 8 bases; bases with no gene match: 4. The CDR3 runs to 13 residues. In germline, CDR1 is LNHDA, CDR2 SQIVND (reference sequence). Here the CDR3 reads CASLGQGDEKLFF. The CDR3, as DNA: TGTGCCAGTTTGGGACAGGGGGACGAAAAACTGTTTTTT.

This sequence joins TRBV5-4 and TRBJ2-3, with TRBD2 matching over 11 bases. CDR3 size: 16 residues. In germline, CDR1 is SGHNT, CDR2 YYREEE (reference sequence). After removal of 5 bases from V and 0 bases from J, the junction contained 5 bases not matched to a gene. CDR3 DNA sequence: TGTGCCAGCAGACGGAGACTAGCGGGGAGCACAGATACGCAGTATTTT. It codes for CASRRRLAGSTDTQYF. The entire variable domain, with the rest obtained from reference TRBV5-4 and TRBJ2-3, is as follows: ETGVTQSPTHLIKTRGQQVTLRCSSQSGHNTVSWYQQALGQGPQFIFQYYREEENGRGNFPPRFSGLQFPNYSSELNVNALELDDSALYLCASRRRLAGSTDTQYFGPGTRLTVL.

The rearrangement uses TRBV6-6 and TRBJ1-1; the D is unclear. Germline CDR1 reads MNHNY; CDR2 reads SVGAGI (reference sequence). The CDR3 has 13 residues. Trimming pared 8 bases from V and 1 base from J, leaving 11 bases between. As DNA, the CDR3 is TGTGCCAGCTGTTCTACCCCGAACACTGAAGCTTTCTTT. Translation gives CASCSTPNTEAFF.

The J gene is TRBJ1-2, the V gene TRBV30; tentative D call: TRBD1 (5 bases). Germline V CDR1 and CDR2: GTSNPN, SVGIG (reference sequence). The germline V and J ends were trimmed by 3 bases and 7 bases, with 12 bases remaining between them. The CDR3 has 12 amino acids. DNA for the CDR3: TGTGCCTGGAGCCGACAGACCCTTGGCTACACCTTC. Protein: CAWSRQTLGYTF.